The clone carrying this T cell receptor (beta chain) was counted many times. TCRdb re-called the reads through MiXCR, storing one row per CDR3 protein. The table includes approximately 500,000 distinct CDR3 sequences, 10% to 12% detected once. These data belong to a study of T cell repertoires in cytomegalovirus infection. Looking at the study overall: CMV infection plus the matching HLA type was flagged by public TCR beta signatures.

V was trimmed by 4 bases and J by 0 bases, leaving 12 bases between them. This CDR3 is 15 amino acids long. The V gene's germline CDR1 is MDHEN and CDR2 SYDVKM. The V and J genes are TRBV28 and TRBJ1-1; D remains ambiguous. This clonotype originated in a human donor in good health (CMV status not recorded). Some clones in this sample may be carry-over from other donors' samples. Sequenced input: PBMCs. The CDR3 region has the DNA TGTGCCAGCAGTTCCCCTGGGTCGGTGAACACTGAAGCTTTCTTT. The encoded protein is CASSSPGSVNTEAFF.